The 29 T cell receptor beta chains given below trace back to one sample, sequenced in a study of T-cell reconstitution after alpha-beta-depleted transplantation in children. This sample's TCRbeta library carried unique molecular identifier barcodes. Using its own MiXCR run on the PCR reads, TCRdb lists one record per CDR3 protein. Of around 500,000 distinct CDR3 sequences listed, 23% are singletons. The source was PBMCs, mostly from graft donor cells, collected 360 days after TCRalphabeta/CD19-depleted stem cell transplant. The receptors were gathered from a boy in the first two years of life who had a stem cell transplant for acute myeloid leukemia, so the T cells may come from the graft donor.

This clonotype was recorded many times. The chain uses TRBV20-1 and TRBJ1-2, with 8 positions matching TRBD1. Looked up from germline, CDR1 is DFQATT and CDR2 is SNEGSKA (reference sequence). With V trimmed by 8 bases and J by 1 base, 9 bases remained unmatched. The CDR3 is 14 amino acids. CDR3 loop: CSTFRDRSNYGYTF. The CDR3 bases are TGCAGTACATTCCGGGACAGGAGTAACTATGGCTACACCTTC.

This chain uses TRBV24-1 with TRBJ2-1, with D perhaps matching TRBD2 (5 bases). Trimming took 3 bases from V and 4 from J, leaving 9 bases between them. In germline, CDR1 is KGHDR, CDR2 SFDVKD. This CDR3 contains 14 residues. CDR3 DNA: TGTGCCACCAGTGATACTAGACAATACAATGAGCAGTTCTTC. Protein: CATSDTRQYNEQFF.

This clonotype was seen many times. The genes are TRBV12-3 or TRBV12-4 and TRBJ2-7, with a possible D match to TRBD2 (5 bases). The CDR3 contains 15 residues. The V and J ends lost 0 bases and 3 bases respectively, with 12 bases between them. CDR3 sequence reads: CASSLAAGGLYEQYF. Here the CDR3 DNA reads TGTGCCAGCAGTTTAGCCGCCGGAGGTCTCTACGAGCAGTACTTC.

The rearrangement uses TRBV6-1 and TRBJ2-7; D remains ambiguous. This CDR3 is 15 amino acids long. V was pared by 5 bases and J by 5 bases, with 19 bases between. Germline CDR1 and CDR2: MNHNS and SASEGT. CDR3 sequence reads: CASSPRRGAHDEQYF. The CDR3 coding sequence is TGTGCCAGCAGTCCGCGCCGCGGAGCGCACGACGAGCAGTACTTC.

This clonotype was detected only a few times. The chain links TRBV19 to TRBJ2-2; no firm D call. The V gene's germline CDR1 is LNHDA and CDR2 SQIVND (reference sequence). The ends were cut back, 7 bases at V and 1 base at J, with 10 bases in the middle. The length of the CDR3 is 14 residues. CDR3 DNA: TGTGCCAGTAACCCAACAGAGAACACCGGGGAGCTGTTTTTT. Translating gives CASNPTENTGELFF.

This chain uses TRBV7-2 with TRBJ1-6; D is ambiguous. Trimming took 4 bases from V and 10 from J, leaving 11 bases between them. The CDR3 is made up of 13 amino acids. CDR1 and CDR2 from the germline V gene are SGHTA and FQGNSA. In nucleotides, the CDR3 is TGTGCCAGCAGCTACCCACTGGGCTCACCCCTCCACTTT. Protein product: CASSYPLGSPLHF.

This clonotype was seen repeatedly, ten times or more. The V gene is TRBV11-1, the J gene TRBJ2-5; TRBD2 matches at 10 bases. The CDR3 spans 19 residues. Trimming cost V 3 bases and J 0 bases; bases outside gene matches: 13. In germline, CDR1 is SGHAT, CDR2 FQDESV (reference sequence). The CDR3 DNA sequence: TGTGCCAGCAGCTTCTTTCCATCGCTAGCGGGGGTTTACCAAGAGACCCAGTACTTC. Its translation is CASSFFPSLAGVYQETQYF. Variable domain in full (rest from reference TRBV11-1 and TRBJ2-5): EAEVAQSPRYKITEKSQAVAFWCDPISGHATLYWYRQILGQGPELLVQFQDESVVDDSQLPKDRFSAERLKGVDSTLKIQPAELGDSAMYLCASSFFPSLAGVYQETQYFGPGTRLLVL.

The chain recombines TRBV7-2 with TRBJ2-5, with 8 bases identical to TRBD2. The CDR3 contains 15 residues. After removal of 0 bases from V and 5 bases from J, the junction contained 5 bases not matched to a gene. Germline loops: CDR1 SGHTA, CDR2 FQGNSA. The CDR3 loop is CASSLARSSGETQYF. Written as DNA, the CDR3 is TGTGCCAGCAGCTTAGCGCGATCTAGCGGGGAGACCCAGTACTTC.

This chain uses TRBV5-1 with TRBJ2-5; tentatively, D is TRBD1 or TRBD2 (6 bases each). The CDR3 runs to 17 residues. The germline V and J ends were trimmed by 3 bases and 1 base, with 19 bases remaining between them. CDR1 is SGHRS, CDR2 YFSETQ, per germline. CDR3: CASSYGRGGESQETQYF. CDR3 DNA: TGCGCCAGCAGCTATGGCAGGGGAGGCGAGTCCCAAGAGACCCAGTACTTC.

V usage is TRBV9 and J usage is TRBJ2-1; maybe TRBD1 (5 bases). V was clipped by 1 base and J by 10 bases, with 12 bases between them. Germline lookup yields CDR1 SGDLS and CDR2 YYNGEE. CDR3 length: 13 amino acids. As DNA, the CDR3 is TGTGCCAGCAGCGTACAGGGCCTTGAGGAGCAGTTCTTC. It translates to CASSVQGLEEQFF.

In its sample, this clonotype was seen many times. V and J are TRBV20-1 and TRBJ2-7; D may be TRBD1 (6 bases). With 0 bases removed from V and 0 bases from J, the gap between germline ends came to 12 bases. CDR1 and CDR2 (germline): DFQATT, SNEGSKA (reference sequence). This CDR3 is built from 15 residues. Written as DNA, the CDR3 is TGCAGTGCTAGAGATCTAACAGGGAACTCCTACGAGCAGTACTTC. Its translation: CSARDLTGNSYEQYF.

This clonotype was recorded at least ten times. The chain recombines TRBV6-5 with TRBJ1-6; 9 bases map to TRBD1. J was trimmed by 6 bases and V by 0 bases; bases with no gene match: 3. Germline V lookup: CDR1 MNHEY, CDR2 SVGAGI. CDR3 length: 16 amino acids. The CDR3 reads CASSYSQGARNSPLHF. The CDR3 DNA reads as TGTGCCAGCAGTTACTCACAGGGGGCGCGTAATTCACCCCTCCACTTT.

Many counts were recorded for this clonotype. The chain combines TRBV2 with TRBJ1-5, with D possibly being TRBD1 (5 bases). This CDR3 contains 13 residues. Germline loops: CDR1 SNHLY, CDR2 FYNNEI. The germline V and J ends were trimmed by 1 base and 7 bases, with 8 bases remaining between them. In DNA, the CDR3 is TGTGCCAGCAGTGAAGGTCGGGGCCAGCCCCAGCATTTT. This translates into CASSEGRGQPQHF. The entire variable domain, with the rest obtained from reference TRBV2 and TRBJ1-5, is as follows: EPEVTQTPSHQVTQMGQEVILRCVPISNHLYFYWYRQILGQKVEFLVSFYNNEISEKSEIFDDQFSVERPDGSNFTLKIRSTKLEDSAMYFCASSEGRGQPQHFGDGTRLSIL.

This clonotype came up a few times. V and J are TRBV7-9 and TRBJ2-3; D is tentatively TRBD1 or TRBD2 (5 bases each). Trimming shortened V by 6 bases and J by 2 bases, and 15 bases separated the two germline ends. The germline gives CDR1 SEHNR, CDR2 FQNEAQ (reference sequence). The CDR3 covers 15 residues. As DNA, the CDR3 is TGTGCCAGCAGGTCTACCCGGGACCACACAGATACGCAGTATTTT. Translating it yields CASRSTRDHTDTQYF.

V and J are TRBV7-2 and TRBJ2-7; 9 positions match TRBD1. The CDR3 totals 15 residues. CDR1 SGHTA and CDR2 FQGNSA come from the germline V gene. V lost 3 bases, J lost 1 base, and 4 bases stayed unmatched. The CDR3 spells CASSFGTGTSYEQYF. CDR3 DNA: TGTGCCAGCAGCTTCGGGACAGGGACTTCCTACGAGCAGTACTTC.

This clonotype was counted only a few times. The V and J genes are TRBV10-3 and TRBJ2-1; D possibly corresponds to TRBD2 (5 bases). The germline V gene has CDR1 ENHRY and CDR2 SYGVKD. This CDR3 has 14 amino acids. Trimming stripped 9 bases from V and 2 bases from J, with 14 bases between. For the CDR3, the DNA is TGTGCCATGGCCGGGGAACTAGCCTACAATGAGCAGTTCTTC. The encoded protein is CAMAGELAYNEQFF.

Details on this clonotype: Since the CDR3 does not end with the conserved phenylalanine or tryptophan, this likely comes from a read error. This chain uses TRBV15 with TRBJ1-3; unclear D gene. This CDR3 region has 16 residues. V lost 5 bases to trimming and J lost 2 bases, with 16 bases between them. The germline CDR1 and CDR2 sequences are LNHNV and YYDKDF (reference sequence). In DNA form, the CDR3 reads TGTGCCACCAGCCGAAGTGTGACTGGCACTGGAAACACCATATATTCT. Translated: CATSRSVTGTGNTIYS.

In this sample, this clonotype turned up many times. The rearrangement links TRBV20-1 to TRBJ2-3, with 11 positions matching TRBD2. V gave up 5 bases and J gave up 1 base; unmatched junction bases: 2. Germline CDR1 DFQATT, CDR2 SNEGSKA (reference sequence). CDR3 length: 14 residues. DNA for the CDR3: TGCAGTGCTGTGACTAGCGGGGGCACAGATACGCAGTATTTT. This encodes CSAVTSGGTDTQYF.

This clonotype showed up many times. V gene TRBV18 combines with J gene TRBJ2-3; D is possibly TRBD1 (5 bases). Per germline, CDR1 KGHSH and CDR2 LQKENI. Deletions cut 3 bases from V and 2 bases from J, with 12 bases between. This CDR3 is 15 amino acids long. For the CDR3, the DNA is TGTGCCAGCTCACCGGCAGGGCCCATCACAGATACGCAGTATTTT. Amino acids: CASSPAGPITDTQYF. The whole variable domain, remainder taken from reference TRBV18 and TRBJ2-3, is NAGVMQNPRHLVRRRGQEARLRCSPMKGHSHVYWYRQLPEEGLKFMVYLQKENIIDESGMPKERFSAEFPKEGPSILRIQQVVRGDSAAYFCASSPAGPITDTQYFGPGTRLTVL.

This sequence joins TRBV27 and TRBJ2-1; the D is unclear. The ends were cut back, 0 bases at V and 6 bases at J, with 12 bases in the middle. The germline V gene has CDR1 MNHEY and CDR2 SMNVEV (reference sequence). The CDR3 contains 15 residues. The CDR3 spells CASSLSHYFLNEQFF. The DNA of the CDR3 is TGTGCCAGCAGTTTATCGCACTACTTCCTCAATGAGCAGTTCTTC.

This clonotype was picked up a small number of times. The rearrangement joins TRBV20-1 to TRBJ2-5; weak D call: TRBD1 (6 bases). The V end was cut by 0 bases, the J end by 2 bases, with 13 bases between. CDR1 DFQATT and CDR2 SNEGSKA come from the germline V gene (reference sequence). The CDR3 consists of 15 residues. Here the CDR3 DNA reads TGCAGTGCTAGAGAATTCGGCAGGGGACAAGAGACCCAGTACTTC. It codes for CSAREFGRGQETQYF.

The V gene is TRBV29-1, the J gene TRBJ2-3; D might be TRBD1 or TRBD2, each matching 5 bases. V was cut by 7 bases and J by 4 bases, with 15 bases left in between. CDR3 length equals 13 residues. CDR1 SQVTM and CDR2 ANQGSEA come from the germline V gene. Here the CDR3 reads CSARRGEADTQYF. In DNA, the CDR3 is TGCAGCGCAAGAAGGGGAGAGGCAGATACGCAGTATTTT.

The V and J genes are TRBV15 and TRBJ1-3; no clear D gene. The CDR3 has 15 residues. The V gene's germline CDR1 is LNHNV and CDR2 YYDKDF (reference sequence). Trimming removed 0 bases at V and 2 bases at J, with 8 bases between. In nucleotides, the CDR3 is TGTGCCACCAGCAGAGATTTTGGGACTGGAAACACCATATATTTT. It codes for CATSRDFGTGNTIYF.

This clonotype appeared many times. This chain joins TRBV9 and TRBJ2-1; no clear D. There are 17 residues in the CDR3. Germline CDR1 reads SGDLS; CDR2 reads YYNGEE. V shed 0 bases and J shed 0 bases, with 13 bases lying between them. The CDR3 is CASSVARLGGSYNEQFF. As DNA, the CDR3 is TGTGCCAGCAGCGTAGCTCGGTTAGGCGGCTCCTACAATGAGCAGTTCTTC.

This clonotype has just a few counts. The V gene is TRBV20-1, the J gene TRBJ2-3; 15 nucleotides agree with TRBD2. The CDR3 length is 18 residues. Germline V CDR1 and CDR2: DFQATT, SNEGSKA (reference sequence). With V trimmed by 2 bases and J by 3 bases, 9 bases remained unmatched. The CDR3: CSARTGLAGGPVTDTQYF. The CDR3, as DNA: TGCAGTGCTAGAACAGGACTAGCGGGGGGGCCTGTGACAGATACGCAGTATTTT.

This chain links TRBV20-1 with TRBJ2-1, with D tentatively TRBD2 (5 bases). The CDR3 contains 14 residues. The V and J ends lost 6 bases and 4 bases respectively, with 16 bases between them. Germline V gene lookup returns CDR1 DFQATT and CDR2 SNEGSKA (reference sequence). The CDR3 is CSALAPSKYNEQFF. The CDR3 DNA reads TGCAGTGCGCTGGCCCCTAGCAAGTACAATGAGCAGTTCTTC.

This clonotype was picked up a small number of times. The V gene is TRBV20-1, the J gene TRBJ1-2; the D gene is possibly TRBD1 (5 bases). The CDR3 runs 12 residues. Between the trimmed V and J ends, which lost 3 bases and 8 bases, there was a span of 13 bases. Looked up from germline, CDR1 is DFQATT and CDR2 is SNEGSKA (reference sequence). The CDR3 protein is CSASEGYWGYTF. The CDR3 DNA reads as TGCAGTGCTAGTGAGGGGTATTGGGGCTACACCTTC.

This clonotype appeared a few times. The rearrangement joins TRBV4-3 to TRBJ2-7; perhaps TRBD2 as D (6 bases). This CDR3 is built from 14 residues. The germline V and J ends were trimmed by 4 bases and 5 bases, with 15 bases remaining between them. Per germline, CDR1 LGHNA and CDR2 YSLEER. As DNA, the CDR3 is TGCGCCAGCAGCCCCGGGACTTCCAAAGACGAGCAGTACTTC. Protein product: CASSPGTSKDEQYF.

This clonotype was seen repeatedly, ten times or more. The rearrangement joins TRBV5-1 to TRBJ2-7; a possible D gene is TRBD1 (6 bases). The germline gives CDR1 SGHRS, CDR2 YFSETQ. The CDR3 is 13 amino acids. Trimming left V 4 bases short and J 5 bases short, with 13 bases between. For the CDR3, the DNA is TGCGCCAGCAGCGTTGGACAGACCCACGAGCAGTACTTC. Translating gives CASSVGQTHEQYF.